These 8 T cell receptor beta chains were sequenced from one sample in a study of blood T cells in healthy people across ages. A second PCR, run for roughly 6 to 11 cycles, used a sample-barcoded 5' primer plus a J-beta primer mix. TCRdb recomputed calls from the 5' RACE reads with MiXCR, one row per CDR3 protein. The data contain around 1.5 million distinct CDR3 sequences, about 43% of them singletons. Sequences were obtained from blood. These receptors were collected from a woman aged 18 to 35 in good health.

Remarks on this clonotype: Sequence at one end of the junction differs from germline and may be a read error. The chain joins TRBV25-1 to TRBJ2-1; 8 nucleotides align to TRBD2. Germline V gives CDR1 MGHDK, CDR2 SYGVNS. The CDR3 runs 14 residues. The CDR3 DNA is TGTACCAGTGCGGGACTAGGTTCTTGGAATGAGCAGTTCTTC. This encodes CTSAGLGSWNEQFF.

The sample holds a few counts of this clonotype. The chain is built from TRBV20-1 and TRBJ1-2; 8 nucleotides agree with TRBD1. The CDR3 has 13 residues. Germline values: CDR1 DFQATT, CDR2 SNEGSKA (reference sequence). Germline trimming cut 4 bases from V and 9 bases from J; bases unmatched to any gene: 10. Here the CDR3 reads CSATKGQGGSYTF. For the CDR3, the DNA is TGCAGTGCTACCAAAGGACAGGGCGGGAGCTACACCTTC.

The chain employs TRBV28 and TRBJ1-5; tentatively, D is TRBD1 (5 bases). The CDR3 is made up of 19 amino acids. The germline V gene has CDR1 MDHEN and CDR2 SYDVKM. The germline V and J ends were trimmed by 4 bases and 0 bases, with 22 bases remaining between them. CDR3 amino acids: CASSSLYRDGTYSNQPQHF. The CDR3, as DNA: TGTGCCAGCAGTTCACTCTACCGGGACGGGACCTATAGCAATCAGCCCCAGCATTTT. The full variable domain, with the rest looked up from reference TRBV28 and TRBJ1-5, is DVKVTQSSRYLVKRTGEKVFLECVQDMDHENMFWYRQDPGLGLRLIYFSYDVKMKEKGDIPEGYSVSREKKERFSLILESASTNQTSMYLCASSSLYRDGTYSNQPQHFGDGTRLSIL.

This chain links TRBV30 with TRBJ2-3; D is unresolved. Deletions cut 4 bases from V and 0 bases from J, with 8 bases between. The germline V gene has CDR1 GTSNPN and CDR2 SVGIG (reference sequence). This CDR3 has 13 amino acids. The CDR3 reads CAWTQLSTDTQYF. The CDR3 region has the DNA TGTGCCTGGACCCAACTAAGCACAGATACGCAGTATTTT. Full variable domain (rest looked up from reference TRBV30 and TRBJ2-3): SQTIHQWPATLVQPVGSPLSLECTVEGTSNPNLYWYRQAAGRGLQLLFYSVGIGQISSEVPQNLSASRPQDRQFILSSKKLLLSDSGFYLCAWTQLSTDTQYFGPGTRLTVL.

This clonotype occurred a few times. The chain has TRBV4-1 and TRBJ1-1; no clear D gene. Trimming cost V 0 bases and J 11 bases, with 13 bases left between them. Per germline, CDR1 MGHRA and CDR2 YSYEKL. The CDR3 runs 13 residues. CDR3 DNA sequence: TGCGCCAGCAGCCAAGATCCCCCCCGCCATGCTTTCTTT. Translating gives CASSQDPPRHAFF.

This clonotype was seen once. The CDR3 DNA is TGTGCCAGTAGTCCCCTTGGACAGGGGAGGACCTACGAGCAGTACTTC. Amino acid sequence: CASSPLGQGRTYEQYF. The chain is built from TRBV19 and TRBJ2-5; 9 bases match TRBD1. The DNA end is a closer match to TRBJ2-7, so the J assignment may be wrong. The CDR3 consists of 16 residues. From germline, CDR1 is LNHDA and CDR2 SQIVND (reference sequence).

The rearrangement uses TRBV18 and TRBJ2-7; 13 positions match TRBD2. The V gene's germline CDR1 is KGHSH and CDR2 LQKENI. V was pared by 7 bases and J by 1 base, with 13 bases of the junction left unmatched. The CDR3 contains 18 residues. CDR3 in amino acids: CASYFERLAGGKSYEQYF. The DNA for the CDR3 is TGTGCCAGCTATTTTGAGAGACTAGCGGGAGGAAAGTCCTACGAGCAGTACTTC.

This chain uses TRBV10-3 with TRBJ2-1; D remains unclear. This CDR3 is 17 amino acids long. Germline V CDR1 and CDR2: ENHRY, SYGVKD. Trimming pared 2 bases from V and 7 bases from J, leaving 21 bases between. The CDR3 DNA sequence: TGTGCCATCAGTGAGGGATTACACGATCCAATTCGGAATGAGCAGTTCTTC. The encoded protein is CAISEGLHDPIRNEQFF.